A single sample is the source of the 19 T cell receptor beta chains below, sequenced in a study of shared clonotypes between healthy human individuals. The data were produced by immunoSEQ multiplex PCR, yet TCRdb's version contains in-frame clones alone and is incomplete. Counted here are around 1.4 million clones, around 98.5% occurring once; the ten biggest clones make up roughly 0.36%. Sequencing was carried out using naive CD4+ T cells sorted from blood. Noted subset: CD45RA+ positively selected. All receptors come from a man aged 25 to 40 in good health.

The CDR3 region is CASRDSVRNQPQHF. The CDR3, as DNA: TGTGCCAGTCGAGACAGCGTGCGCAATCAGCCCCAGCATTTT. The V call is TRBV19, the J call TRBJ1-5; perhaps TRBD1 as D (5 bases). Trimming pared 8 bases from V and 2 bases from J, leaving 13 bases between. CDR1 LNHDA and CDR2 SQIVND come from the germline V gene (reference sequence). This CDR3 comprises 14 residues. The full variable domain, rest sourced from reference TRBV19 and TRBJ1-5, is DGGITQSPKYLFRKEGQNVTLSCEQNLNHDAMYWYRQDPGQGLRLIYYSQIVNDFQKGDIAEGYSVSREKKESFPLTVTSAQKNPTAFYLCASRDSVRNQPQHFGDGTRLSIL.

Remarks on this clone: Other nucleotide sequences from this sample produce the same CDR3. This chain uses TRBV6-5 with TRBJ1-2, with TRBD1 identical over 9 bases. Germline-derived CDR1 and CDR2 are MNHEY and SVGAGI. This CDR3 spans 13 amino acids. V dropped 6 bases and J dropped 5; count of bases not matched to a gene: 4. This chain's CDR3 is CASSWTGAYGYTF. The CDR3 DNA follows: TGTGCCAGCAGCTGGACAGGGGCGTATGGCTACACCTTC.

V gene TRBV28 combines with J gene TRBJ1-1, with no clear D. Germline V gene sequence: CDR1 MDHEN, CDR2 SYDVKM. This CDR3 region has 12 residues. Trimming took 5 bases from V and 11 from J, leaving 15 bases between them. CDR3 residues: CASSLLLDQAFF. In DNA, the CDR3 is TGTGCCAGCAGTCTGCTTTTGGATCAGGCTTTCTTT.

The chain combines TRBV29-1 with TRBJ1-3; D possibly corresponds to TRBD1 (5 bases). In germline, CDR1 is SQVTM, CDR2 ANQGSEA. V was pared by 5 bases and J by 0 bases, with 11 bases between. CDR3 length: 14 residues. The CDR3 is CSVTGGNSGNTIYF. The CDR3, as DNA: TGCAGCGTTACAGGAGGCAACTCTGGAAACACCATATATTTT.

The chain employs TRBV27 and TRBJ2-1, with TRBD2 identical over 9 bases. Germline V gene lookup returns CDR1 MNHEY and CDR2 SMNVEV (reference sequence). This CDR3 region has 16 residues. J gave up 8 bases and V 0 bases, and 8 bases lay outside the gene matches. CDR3 in amino acids: CASSLSRIAGVDEQFF. The DNA for the CDR3 is TGTGCCAGCAGTTTATCGAGAATAGCGGGGGTCGATGAGCAGTTCTTC.

V and J are TRBV5-1 and TRBJ2-3; TRBD2 matches at 8 bases. J was trimmed by 5 bases and V by 1 base; bases with no gene match: 12. In germline, CDR1 is SGHRS, CDR2 YFSETQ. The CDR3 spans 17 residues. Here the CDR3 DNA reads TGCGCCAGCAGCTTGCAGGGAGCGGGAGTTGGTATAGATACGCAGTATTTT. Its protein is CASSLQGAGVGIDTQYF.

The rearrangement joins TRBV28 to TRBJ2-1; maybe TRBD1 (6 bases). Looked up from germline, CDR1 is MDHEN and CDR2 is SYDVKM. CDR3 length: 12 amino acids. V was pared by 4 bases and J by 8 bases, with 9 bases between. For the CDR3, the DNA is TGTGCCAGCAGTTCCAGGGGATATGAGCAGTTCTTC. Translation gives CASSSRGYEQFF. The entire variable domain, with the rest obtained from reference TRBV28 and TRBJ2-1, is as follows: DVKVTQSSRYLVKRTGEKVFLECVQDMDHENMFWYRQDPGLGLRLIYFSYDVKMKEKGDIPEGYSVSREKKERFSLILESASTNQTSMYLCASSSRGYEQFFGPGTRLTVL.

This chain joins TRBV7-9 and TRBJ2-3; possible D gene TRBD1, 6 bases. V lost 3 bases and J lost 5, with 15 bases in between. CDR1 is SEHNR and CDR2 is FQNEAQ in the germline V gene (reference sequence). The CDR3 covers 15 residues. In DNA form, the CDR3 reads TGTGCCAGCAGCTTCGGCCGGACAGATATAGATACGCAGTATTTT. This codes for CASSFGRTDIDTQYF.

The chain has TRBV5-4 and TRBJ2-1; 9 nucleotides line up with TRBD1. CDR3 size: 15 residues. V lost 5 bases, J lost 4 bases, and 7 bases stayed unmatched. Germline V gene sequence: CDR1 SGHNT, CDR2 YYREEE (reference sequence). The CDR3 DNA reads as TGTGCCAGCAGTTCCGGGACAGGGAGATACAATGAGCAGTTCTTC. Protein product: CASSSGTGRYNEQFF.

The chain links TRBV5-6 to TRBJ2-3, with 13 bases matching TRBD2. The J segment lost 7 bases and the V segment lost 4 bases, leaving 15 bases of the junction unmatched. CDR3 size: 18 residues. Germline V CDR1 and CDR2: SGHDT, YYEEEE. DNA of the CDR3: TGTGCCAGCAGCCTGGAAGCCGTTGGACTAGCGGGAGCGAATACGCAGTATTTT. Encoded protein: CASSLEAVGLAGANTQYF.

The V and J genes are TRBV7-8 and TRBJ1-1, with 7 bases matching TRBD1. The CDR3 spans 15 residues. Trimming at V came to 5 bases and at J to 3 bases, leaving 9 bases not matched to a gene. The germline gives CDR1 SGHVS, CDR2 FQNEAQ. The CDR3 nucleotides read TGTGCCAGCAGCAAAGCCACGGGACAGTACACTGAAGCTTTCTTT. Protein product: CASSKATGQYTEAFF.

The chain carries TRBV28 and TRBJ2-2; no clear D gene. This CDR3 has 12 residues. Germline values: CDR1 MDHEN, CDR2 SYDVKM. V shed 3 bases and J shed 3 bases, with 2 bases lying between them. Written as DNA, the CDR3 is TGTGCCAGCAGTTTCTACACCGGGGAGCTGTTTTTT. This gives the protein CASSFYTGELFF.

This chain joins TRBV13 and TRBJ2-7; TRBD2 aligns across 15 bases. The junction had 10 bases not matched to a gene; V was cut back by 4 bases and J by 6 bases. Germline V gene lookup returns CDR1 PRHDT and CDR2 FYEKMQ (reference sequence). This CDR3 comprises 17 residues. CDR3 bases: TGTGCCAGCAGCTCAATTGGACTAGCGGGAGGGACGGGCGAGCAGTACTTC. Translating gives CASSSIGLAGGTGEQYF.

The J gene is TRBJ2-1, the V gene TRBV6-5; no clear D gene. Germline values: CDR1 MNHEY, CDR2 SVGAGI. The CDR3 runs to 15 residues. V lost 2 bases and J lost 6, with 14 bases in between. CDR3 in amino acids: CASSYAPKRINEQFF. In DNA form, the CDR3 reads TGTGCCAGCAGTTACGCTCCCAAACGTATCAATGAGCAGTTCTTC.

The chain couples TRBV7-9 to TRBJ2-3; D is perhaps TRBD1 (6 bases). Trimming took 0 bases from V and 4 from J, leaving 11 bases between them. Germline values: CDR1 SEHNR, CDR2 FQNEAQ (reference sequence). There are 15 residues in the CDR3. As DNA, the CDR3 is TGTGCCAGCAGCTTAGCGAGGGGGTGGGCAGATACGCAGTATTTT. Translating it yields CASSLARGWADTQYF.

This clone has a handful of counts. V gene TRBV5-1 combines with J gene TRBJ1-1, with D unclear. The CDR3 is 14 residues long. The ends were cut back, 0 bases at V and 1 base at J, with 7 bases in the middle. The germline gives CDR1 SGHRS, CDR2 YFSETQ. Here the CDR3 DNA reads TGCGCCAGCAGCTTGGACTTGGGGAACACTGAAGCTTTCTTT. Translation: CASSLDLGNTEAFF. Using reference TRBV5-1 and TRBJ1-1 for the parts outside the CDR3, the full variable domain is KAGVTQTPRYLIKTRGQQVTLSCSPISGHRSVSWYQQTPGQGLQFLFEYFSETQRNKGNFPGRFSGRQFSNSRSEMNVSTLELGDSALYLCASSLDLGNTEAFFGQGTRLTVV.

This clone was seen just once. The V and J genes are TRBV19 and TRBJ2-3, with D perhaps matching TRBD2 (6 bases). Germline values: CDR1 LNHDA, CDR2 SQIVND (reference sequence). The CDR3 consists of 17 residues. V was pared by 3 bases and J by 6 bases, with 22 bases between. The CDR3 DNA reads as TGTGCCAGTAGTATGTTTCGCGGGGCCCACGGGGTGGATACGCAGTATTTT. Protein: CASSMFRGAHGVDTQYF.

The gene calls are TRBV7-8 and TRBJ1-5; TRBD1 matches at 9 bases. Germline CDR1 reads SGHVS; CDR2 reads FQNEAQ. This CDR3 is built from 17 residues. Losses at the gene ends were 5 bases for V and 7 bases for J; bases not matched to a gene: 15. The CDR3 bases are TGTGCCAGCAGCACCGTAAAGGGGACAGGGAATCCGCAGCCCCAGCATTTT. Encoded protein: CASSTVKGTGNPQPQHF.

The chain is built from TRBV11-2 and TRBJ2-7; D is undetermined. Trimming stripped 5 bases from V and 2 bases from J, with 13 bases between. Germline CDR1 reads SGHAT; CDR2 reads FQNNGV. The CDR3 consists of 14 residues. CDR3 nucleotides: TGTGCCAGCAGCCTCTCTATTCCTCCCTACGAGCAGTACTTC. Amino acid sequence: CASSLSIPPYEQYF.